These 12 T cell receptor beta chains were all obtained from the same sample, sequenced in a study of siplizumab effects on memory and regulatory T cells. Some clones are missing from TCRdb's copy, which holds only in-frame ones; the method was immunoSEQ multiplex PCR. The sample gives approximately 50,000 clones, roughly 93% of which show up once; 17% is in the top ten. Sample: CD8+ T cells sorted from blood. All receptors derive from a human donor in good health.

The chain is built from TRBV21-1 and TRBJ2-1; the D call of TRBD1 is as the table states it, not checked on the DNA. TRBV21-1 is a pseudogene. The CDR3 loop spans 17 amino acids. CDR3 residues: CASSKGSGGQTYNEQFF. The CDR3 region has the DNA TGTGCCAGCAGCAAGGGATCCGGGGGACAGACTTACAATGAGCAGTTCTTC.

The chain links TRBV11-2 to TRBJ2-2, with 11 positions matching TRBD2. Trimming removed 6 bases from V and 7 bases from J; junction bases left unmatched: 7. The CDR3 loop spans 15 amino acids. The germline V gene has CDR1 SGHAT and CDR2 FQNNGV. CDR3 in amino acids: CASSLLAGEHGELFF. CDR3 bases: TGTGCCAGCAGTTTACTAGCGGGAGAACACGGGGAGCTGTTTTTT.

V is TRBV28 and J is TRBJ2-3; a weak D match, TRBD2 (6 bases). Germline CDR1 MDHEN, CDR2 SYDVKM. The length of the CDR3 is 17 residues. Trimming took 6 bases from V and 0 from J, leaving 19 bases between them. CDR3: CASSFSLGGGSTDTQYF. CDR3 bases: TGTGCCAGCAGCTTTTCTTTGGGAGGAGGAAGCACAGATACGCAGTATTTT.

The chain carries TRBV27 and TRBJ2-7, with a possible D match to TRBD2 (6 bases). Germline loops: CDR1 MNHEY, CDR2 SMNVEV (reference sequence). This CDR3 contains 16 residues. The V end lost 5 bases, the J end lost 2 bases, and 19 bases lay between the germline ends. The CDR3 loop reads CASSGGNGLAAYEQYF. CDR3 bases: TGTGCCAGCAGTGGGGGGAACGGCCTAGCCGCCTACGAGCAGTACTTC.

This sequence joins TRBV14 and TRBJ2-5; D uncertain. The V and J ends lost 2 bases and 1 base respectively, with 14 bases between them. The CDR3 runs to 16 residues. CDR1 SGHDN and CDR2 FVKESK come from the germline V gene. CDR3 sequence reads: CASSQRQVGPQETQYF. The CDR3 DNA reads TGTGCCAGCAGCCAACGGCAGGTTGGGCCCCAAGAGACCCAGTACTTC.

This clone was counted once. The chain is built from TRBV27 and TRBJ2-5; tentative D call: TRBD1 (5 bases). The CDR3 spans 14 residues. V shed 2 bases and J shed 4 bases, with 11 bases lying between them. In germline, CDR1 is MNHEY, CDR2 SMNVEV (reference sequence). The CDR3 protein is CASSLGAAAETQYF. The CDR3 DNA reads as TGTGCCAGCAGTTTAGGGGCAGCCGCAGAGACCCAGTACTTC.

The chain is built from TRBV6-5 and TRBJ2-7; no definite D call. The CDR3 has 14 amino acids. Trimming took 2 bases from V and 5 from J, leaving 13 bases between them. Looked up from germline, CDR1 is MNHEY and CDR2 is SVGAGI. CDR3 sequence reads: CASSYGQAPDEQYF. The CDR3 coding sequence is TGTGCCAGCAGTTACGGGCAGGCTCCGGACGAGCAGTACTTC.

The chain couples TRBV9 to TRBJ2-5, with 7 bases matching TRBD2. Looked up from germline, CDR1 is SGDLS and CDR2 is YYNGEE. The CDR3 is made up of 15 amino acids. J gave up 2 bases and V 3 bases, and 7 bases lay outside the gene matches. The DNA of the CDR3 is TGTGCCAGCAGCGACACCTTGGGGGGGCAAGAGACCCAGTACTTC. The encoded protein is CASSDTLGGQETQYF.

This clone turned up a few times. In DNA form, the CDR3 reads TGTGCCAGCAGTCCGACAGGGGACCATCAGCCCCAGCATTTT. It yields the protein CASSPTGDHQPQHF. The J gene is TRBJ1-5, the V gene TRBV27; 8 bases fit TRBD1. Trimming cost V 5 bases and J 5 bases; bases outside gene matches: 5. CDR3 length: 14 amino acids. CDR1 is MNHEY, CDR2 SMNVEV, per germline (reference sequence).

The chain uses TRBV28 and TRBJ1-5; D remains unclear. This CDR3 contains 14 residues. V gave up 8 bases and J gave up 7 bases, with 18 bases separating them. In germline, CDR1 is MDHEN, CDR2 SYDVKM. CDR3 sequence (DNA): TGTGCCAGCCGATTGGGCATCTCGGGGCAGCCCCAGCATTTT. Residues: CASRLGISGQPQHF.

The table lists this clone with a count of one. The V gene is TRBV7-3, the J gene TRBJ2-2, with D perhaps TRBD1 or TRBD2 (5 bases each). This CDR3 spans 13 amino acids. Per germline, CDR1 SGHTA and CDR2 FQGTGA. The ends were cut back, 5 bases at V and 5 bases at J, with 9 bases in the middle. The CDR3 loop is CASSPEGTGELFF. In nucleotides, the CDR3 is TGTGCCAGCAGCCCAGAGGGGACCGGGGAGCTGTTTTTT. The variable domain in full, completed from reference TRBV7-3 and TRBJ2-2, reads GAGVSQTPSNKVTEKGKYVELRCDPISGHTALYWYRQSLGQGPEFLIYFQGTGAADDSGLPNDRFFAVRPEGSVSTLKIQRTERGDSAVYLCASSPEGTGELFFGEGSRLTVL.

The V and J genes are TRBV29-1 and TRBJ2-5; 7 nucleotides match TRBD1. V shed 6 bases and J 3 bases; nucleotides not matched to a gene: 4. Germline V gene sequence: CDR1 SQVTM, CDR2 ANQGSEA. The CDR3 sequence is 12 residues long. The CDR3 sequence: CSVVTGEETQYF. CDR3 nucleotides: TGCAGCGTGGTTACAGGGGAAGAGACCCAGTACTTC.